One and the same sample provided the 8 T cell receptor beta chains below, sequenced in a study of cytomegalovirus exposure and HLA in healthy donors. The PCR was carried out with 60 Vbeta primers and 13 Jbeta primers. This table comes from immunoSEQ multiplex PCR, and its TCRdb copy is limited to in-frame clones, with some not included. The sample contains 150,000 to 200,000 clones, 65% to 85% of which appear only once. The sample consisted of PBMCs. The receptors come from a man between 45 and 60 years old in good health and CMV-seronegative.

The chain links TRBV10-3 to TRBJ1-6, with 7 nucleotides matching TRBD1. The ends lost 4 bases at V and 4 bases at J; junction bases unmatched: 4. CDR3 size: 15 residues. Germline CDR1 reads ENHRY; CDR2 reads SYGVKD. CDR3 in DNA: TGTGCCATCAGTGCCCAGGACAGGTATAATTCACCCCTCCACTTT. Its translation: CAISAQDRYNSPLHF.

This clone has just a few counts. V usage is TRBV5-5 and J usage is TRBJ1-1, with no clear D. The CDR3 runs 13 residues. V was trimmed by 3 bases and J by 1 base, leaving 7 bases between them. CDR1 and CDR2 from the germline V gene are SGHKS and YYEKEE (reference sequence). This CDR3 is CASSWAENTEAFF. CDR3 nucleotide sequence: TGTGCCAGCAGCTGGGCCGAGAACACTGAAGCTTTCTTT.

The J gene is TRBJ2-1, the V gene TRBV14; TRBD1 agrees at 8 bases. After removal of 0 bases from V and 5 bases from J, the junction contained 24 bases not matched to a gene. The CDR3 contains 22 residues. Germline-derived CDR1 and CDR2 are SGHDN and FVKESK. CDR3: CASSQEDKVSQGAKKIDNEQFF. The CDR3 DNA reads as TGTGCCAGCAGCCAAGAAGACAAGGTGAGCCAGGGGGCAAAAAAAATAGACAATGAGCAGTTCTTC.

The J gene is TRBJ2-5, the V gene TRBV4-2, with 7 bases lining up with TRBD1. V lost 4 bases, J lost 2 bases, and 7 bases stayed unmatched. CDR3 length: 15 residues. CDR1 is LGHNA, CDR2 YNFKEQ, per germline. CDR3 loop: CASSPYGTVQETQYF. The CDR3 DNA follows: TGTGCCAGCAGCCCTTACGGGACAGTACAAGAGACCCAGTACTTC.

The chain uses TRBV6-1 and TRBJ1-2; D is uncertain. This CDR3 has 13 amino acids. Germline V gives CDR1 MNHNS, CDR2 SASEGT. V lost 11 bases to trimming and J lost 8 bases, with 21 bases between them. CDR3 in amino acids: CAVVRESVNGYTF. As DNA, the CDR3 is TGTGCCGTAGTTCGGGAGTCAGTAAACGGCTACACCTTC.

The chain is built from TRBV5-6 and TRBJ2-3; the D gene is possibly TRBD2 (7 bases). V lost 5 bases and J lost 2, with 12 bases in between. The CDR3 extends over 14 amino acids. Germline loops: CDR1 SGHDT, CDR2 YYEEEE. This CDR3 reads CASSSGGNTDTQYF. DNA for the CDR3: TGTGCCAGCAGTTCGGGGGGCAACACAGATACGCAGTATTTT.

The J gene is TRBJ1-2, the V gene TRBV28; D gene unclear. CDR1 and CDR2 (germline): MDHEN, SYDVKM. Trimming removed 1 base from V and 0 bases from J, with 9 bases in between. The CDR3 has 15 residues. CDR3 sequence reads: CASSLSPGANYGYTF. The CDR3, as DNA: TGTGCCAGCAGTTTATCCCCTGGAGCTAACTATGGCTACACCTTC.

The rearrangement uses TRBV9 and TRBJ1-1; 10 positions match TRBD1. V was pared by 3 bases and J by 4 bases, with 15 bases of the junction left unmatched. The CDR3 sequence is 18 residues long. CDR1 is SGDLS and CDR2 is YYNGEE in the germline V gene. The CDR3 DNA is TGTGCCAGCAGCGATCCCGGGACAGGGGCTGGGTGGACCACTGAAGCTTTCTTT. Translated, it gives CASSDPGTGAGWTTEAFF.